The 20 T cell receptor beta chains given below trace back to one sample, sequenced in a study of T cells after yellow fever vaccination. TCRdb reprocessed the 5' RACE reads via MiXCR and lists one record per CDR3 protein. Seen here are roughly 300,000 distinct CDR3 sequences, around 7% observed once, and the top ten hold roughly a sixth. Sequencing was performed on PBMCs, taken about 41 days after the first yellow fever vaccination. These receptors were obtained from a man aged 18-30 years who received the YFV17D yellow fever vaccine.

This clonotype was picked up a small number of times. This chain connects TRBV30 to TRBJ2-5; TRBD1 aligns across 11 bases. Germline V gene data show CDR1 as GTSNPN and CDR2 as SVGIG (reference sequence). The V segment lost 2 bases and the J segment 4 bases; nucleotides outside the gene matches: 6. CDR3 length: 15 amino acids. CDR3: CAWSWGQGVPETQYF. In nucleotides, the CDR3 is TGTGCCTGGAGTTGGGGACAGGGGGTACCAGAGACCCAGTACTTC.

The rearrangement joins TRBV10-3 to TRBJ2-3; no reliable D call. The CDR3 spans 12 residues. Germline loops: CDR1 ENHRY, CDR2 SYGVKD. The V end lost 2 bases, the J end lost 4 bases, and 4 bases lay between the germline ends. CDR3 sequence reads: CAISEAADTQYF. The CDR3 DNA is TGTGCCATCAGTGAGGCGGCAGATACGCAGTATTTT.

The table lists this clonotype with many counts. Written as DNA, the CDR3 is TGCGCCAGCAGCCAAGATGGGGGGCAGGGCATTCAGTACTTC. This encodes CASSQDGGQGIQYF. The chain carries TRBV4-3 and TRBJ2-4, with D possibly called TRBD1 or TRBD2 (6 bases each). V was pared by 0 bases and J by 9 bases, with 12 bases between. In germline, CDR1 is LGHNA, CDR2 YSLEER. The CDR3 totals 14 residues.

Only a few counts were recorded for this clonotype. The chain couples TRBV6-2 or TRBV6-3 to TRBJ2-7; 9 bases are a match to TRBD2. Germline V gene lookup returns CDR1 MNHEY and CDR2 SVGEGT. The CDR3 runs to 15 residues. V was clipped by 6 bases and J by 8 bases; unmatched bases: 14. The CDR3 DNA reads as TGTGCCAGCAGACCACCGGGACTAGCTAGCTCCAAGCAGTACTTC. This sequence encodes CASRPPGLASSKQYF.

The chain combines TRBV20-1 with TRBJ2-3, with TRBD1 matching over 8 bases. The germline V gene encodes CDR1 DFQATT and CDR2 SNEGSKA (reference sequence). CDR3 length: 16 amino acids. V lost 6 bases and J lost 2; bases outside the gene matches: 13. CDR3 amino acids: CSAPGQGAPYTDTQYF. The CDR3 nucleotides read TGCAGTGCCCCGGGGCAGGGGGCGCCGTACACAGATACGCAGTATTTT.

There are many counts of this clonotype. This chain connects TRBV5-1 to TRBJ2-3; D is unresolved. Trimming cost V 0 bases and J 5 bases, with 10 bases left between them. CDR1 and CDR2 from the germline V gene are SGHRS and YFSETQ. The CDR3 is 14 residues long. The CDR3 coding sequence is TGCGCCAGCAGCTTGGGGTCAGGCGGAGATACGCAGTATTTT. It encodes CASSLGSGGDTQYF.

The chain recombines TRBV12-3 or TRBV12-4 with TRBJ1-2; TRBD1 matches 7 bases. This CDR3 is built from 18 residues. The junction had 15 bases not matched to a gene; V was cut back by 4 bases and J by 1 base. This chain's CDR3 is CASSSRQGALSSNYGYTF. The CDR3 region has the DNA TGTGCCAGCAGTTCCCGACAGGGCGCCCTGTCTAGTAACTATGGCTACACCTTC.

The chain links TRBV3-1 to TRBJ1-1; 8 bases align to TRBD1. After removal of 1 base from V and 5 bases from J, the junction contained 6 bases not matched to a gene. In germline, CDR1 is LGHDT, CDR2 YNNKEL (reference sequence). The CDR3 is 15 residues long. The CDR3 loop is CASSQGTGSATEAFF. The CDR3, as DNA: TGTGCCAGCAGCCAAGGGACAGGGTCGGCGACTGAAGCTTTCTTT.

This clonotype occurred many times. This chain links TRBV2 with TRBJ2-1; TRBD1 matches 8 bases. CDR3 length: 12 residues. The J segment lost 8 bases and the V segment lost 6 bases, leaving 3 bases of the junction unmatched. Per the germline V gene, CDR1 is SNHLY and CDR2 is FYNNEI. DNA of the CDR3: TGTGCCAGCAGGGACAGGGTTTATGAGCAGTTCTTC. Its translation is CASRDRVYEQFF.

This clonotype was counted ten times or more. V usage is TRBV7-8 and J usage is TRBJ2-1; D is ambiguous. V lost 6 bases and J 5 bases, leaving 14 bases between the germline ends. Per germline, CDR1 SGHVS and CDR2 FQNEAQ. There are 14 residues in the CDR3. The CDR3 is CASRAPGLNNEQFF. CDR3 in DNA: TGTGCCAGCAGAGCACCCGGCCTCAACAATGAGCAGTTCTTC.

This clonotype was recorded a few times. The chain joins TRBV20-1 to TRBJ1-4; D is ambiguous. V dropped 3 bases and J dropped 0 bases, with 8 bases sitting between them. CDR1 and CDR2 (germline): DFQATT, SNEGSKA (reference sequence). CDR3 length equals 14 residues. CDR3 in amino acids: CSASHVSTNEKLFF. CDR3 sequence (DNA): TGCAGTGCTAGCCACGTCTCAACTAATGAAAAACTGTTTTTT.

This clonotype has just a few counts. V usage is TRBV19 and J usage is TRBJ2-1; TRBD2 aligns across 11 bases. Unmatched junction bases numbered 17, after V lost 10 bases and J lost 9 bases. CDR1 is LNHDA and CDR2 is SQIVND in the germline V gene (reference sequence). This CDR3 is built from 16 residues. The DNA for the CDR3 is TGTGCCACCAGTGCCCTAGCGGGGGGACAAGTAGGTGAGCAGTTCTTC. It translates to CATSALAGGQVGEQFF.

Comment on this clonotype: One end of the junction is discordant with germline, which a read error may explain. V is TRBV20-1 and J is TRBJ1-5, with TRBD1 as a possible D gene (6 bases). The CDR3 runs to 14 residues. CDR1 DFQATT and CDR2 SNEGSKA come from the germline V gene (reference sequence). The CDR3 DNA reads TGCAGTGCCAGAGGACAGCTAAGGAATCAGCCCCAGCATTTT. As protein: CSARGQLRNQPQHF.

This clonotype was counted many times. J is TRBJ2-7 and V is TRBV20-1; D is uncertain. The germline V gene encodes CDR1 DFQATT and CDR2 SNEGSKA (reference sequence). This CDR3 has 12 amino acids. This CDR3 reads CIWSASTGEQYV. DNA of the CDR3: TGCATCTGGTCGGCCTCTACGGGTGAGCAGTACGTC.

The V call is TRBV23-1, the J call TRBJ2-7; 7 bases fit TRBD1. TRBV23-1 is assigned to the ORF class and has an uncertain function. J was trimmed by 3 bases and V by 11 bases; bases with no gene match: 13. The CDR3 spans 14 residues. The DNA of the CDR3 is TGCGCCGGTCTGAAACAGGGGTCCGACTACGAGCAGTACGTC. It translates to CAGLKQGSDYEQYV.

The chain couples TRBV11-2 to TRBJ2-7, with D uncertain. This CDR3 spans 14 amino acids. Germline-derived CDR1 and CDR2 are SGHAT and FQNNGV. V lost 1 base, J lost 5 bases, and 12 bases lay in between. This CDR3 reads CASSLALDAHEQYV. In DNA, the CDR3 is TGTGCCAGCAGCTTAGCTCTCGACGCCCACGAGCAGTACGTC.

This clonotype was observed many times. The chain recombines TRBV29-1 with TRBJ2-3; D possibly corresponds to TRBD2 (6 bases). CDR3 length equals 13 residues. V was cut by 2 bases and J by 2 bases, with 8 bases left in between. Germline V lookup: CDR1 SQVTM, CDR2 ANQGSEA. CDR3 nucleotides: TGCAGCGTTGAACGCGGGGCCACAGATACGCAGTATTTT. Protein: CSVERGATDTQYF.

This clonotype was picked up a small number of times. The V gene is TRBV7-2, the J gene TRBJ2-7; 12 nucleotides line up with TRBD2. The CDR3 covers 14 residues. J gave up 2 bases and V 4 bases, and 0 bases lay outside the gene matches. Germline values: CDR1 SGHTA, CDR2 FQGNSA. The CDR3: CASSSSGGAYEQYF. In DNA form, the CDR3 reads TGTGCCAGCAGCTCTAGCGGGGGGGCCTACGAGCAGTACTTC. The full variable domain, rest sourced from reference TRBV7-2 and TRBJ2-7, is GAGVSQSPSNKVTEKGKDVELRCDPISGHTALYWYRQSLGQGLEFLIYFQGNSAPDKSGLPSDRFSAERTGGSVSTLTIQRTQQEDSAVYLCASSSSGGAYEQYFGPGTRLTVT.

In this sample, this clonotype turned up a few times. The V and J genes are TRBV6-5 and TRBJ2-3; 7 bases match TRBD2. With 0 bases clipped from V and 5 bases from J, the junction kept 8 bases outside the gene matches. This CDR3 contains 16 residues. Germline V gene sequence: CDR1 MNHEY, CDR2 SVGAGI. CDR3 sequence (DNA): TGTGCCAGCAGTTACTCGAGGGCTAGCGGAAGAGATACGCAGTATTTT. Its translation is CASSYSRASGRDTQYF.

This clonotype was counted ten times or more. The J gene is TRBJ2-1, the V gene TRBV2; 7 bases are a match to TRBD2. This CDR3 comprises 13 residues. The germline gives CDR1 SNHLY, CDR2 FYNNEI. V shed 8 bases, J shed 5 bases, and the junction held 6 bases outside the gene matches. The CDR3 loop reads CASGTTSDNEQFF. As DNA, the CDR3 is TGTGCCAGCGGGACTACTTCCGACAATGAGCAGTTCTTC.